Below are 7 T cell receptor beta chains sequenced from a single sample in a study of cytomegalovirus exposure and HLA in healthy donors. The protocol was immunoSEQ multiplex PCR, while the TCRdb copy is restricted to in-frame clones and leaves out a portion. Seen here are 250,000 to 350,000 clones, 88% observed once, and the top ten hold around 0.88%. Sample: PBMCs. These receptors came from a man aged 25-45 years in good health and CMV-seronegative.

The CDR3: CASSHGLAGTQETQYF. The CDR3 DNA follows: TGCGCCAGCAGCCACGGACTAGCGGGGACCCAAGAGACCCAGTACTTC. The chain employs TRBV4-1 and TRBJ2-5; 12 positions match TRBD2. With V trimmed by 3 bases and J by 1 base, 3 bases remained unmatched. The CDR3 length is 16 residues. CDR1 and CDR2 (germline): MGHRA, YSYEKL.

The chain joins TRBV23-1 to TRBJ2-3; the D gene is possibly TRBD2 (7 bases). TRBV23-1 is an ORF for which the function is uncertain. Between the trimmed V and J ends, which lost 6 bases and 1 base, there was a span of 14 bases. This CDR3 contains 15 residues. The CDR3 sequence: CASSPTGGGTDTQYF. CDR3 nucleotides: TGCGCCAGCAGCCCAACGGGGGGCGGCACAGATACGCAGTATTTT.

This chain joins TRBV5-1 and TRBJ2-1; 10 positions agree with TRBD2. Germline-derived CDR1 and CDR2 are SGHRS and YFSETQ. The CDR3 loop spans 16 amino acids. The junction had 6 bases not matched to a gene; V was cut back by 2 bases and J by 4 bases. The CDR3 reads CASSLSSGGHYNEQFF. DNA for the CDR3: TGCGCCAGCAGCTTATCTAGCGGGGGCCATTACAATGAGCAGTTCTTC. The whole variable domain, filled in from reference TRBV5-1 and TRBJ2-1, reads KAGVTQTPRYLIKTRGQQVTLSCSPISGHRSVSWYQQTPGQGLQFLFEYFSETQRNKGNFPGRFSGRQFSNSRSEMNVSTLELGDSALYLCASSLSSGGHYNEQFFGPGTRLTVL.

The CDR3 sequence: CASGAARGLAGGLGKNEQYF. The CDR3 DNA reads TGTGCCAGTGGGGCGGCCAGGGGACTAGCGGGGGGGCTTGGAAAAAACGAGCAGTACTTC. This sequence joins TRBV2 and TRBJ2-7, with TRBD2 identical over 16 bases. The CDR3 is made up of 20 amino acids. The junction had 22 bases not matched to a gene; V was cut back by 9 bases and J by 5 bases. Per germline, CDR1 SNHLY and CDR2 FYNNEI.

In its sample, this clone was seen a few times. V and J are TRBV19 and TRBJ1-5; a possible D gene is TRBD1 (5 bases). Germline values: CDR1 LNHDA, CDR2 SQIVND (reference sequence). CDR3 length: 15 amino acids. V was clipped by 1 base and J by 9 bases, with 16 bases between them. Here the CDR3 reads CASSIAAGLNLPQHF. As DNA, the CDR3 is TGTGCCAGTAGTATAGCGGCGGGACTCAACTTGCCCCAGCATTTT.

For the CDR3, the DNA is TGTGCCAGCAGTGAAGCAGGGAGTAGGTATGGCTACACCTTC. Amino acids: CASSEAGSRYGYTF. The chain couples TRBV2 to TRBJ1-2; no clear D. The V end was cut by 0 bases, the J end by 5 bases, with 10 bases between. Germline V gene lookup returns CDR1 SNHLY and CDR2 FYNNEI. This CDR3 is built from 14 residues. Complete variable domain (other parts from reference TRBV2 and TRBJ1-2): EPEVTQTPSHQVTQMGQEVILRCVPISNHLYFYWYRQILGQKVEFLVSFYNNEISEKSEIFDDQFSVERPDGSNFTLKIRSTKLEDSAMYFCASSEAGSRYGYTFGSGTRLTVV.

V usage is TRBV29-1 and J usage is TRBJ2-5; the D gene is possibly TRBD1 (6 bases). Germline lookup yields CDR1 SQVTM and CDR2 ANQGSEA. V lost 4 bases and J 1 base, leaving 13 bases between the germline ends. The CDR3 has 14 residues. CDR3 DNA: TGCAGCGTTGTGGGGACAAGACCCCAAGAGACCCAGTACTTC. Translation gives CSVVGTRPQETQYF. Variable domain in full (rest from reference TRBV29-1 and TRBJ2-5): SAVISQKPSRDICQRGTSLTIQCQVDSQVTMMFWYRQQPGQSLTLIATANQGSEATYESGFVIDKFPISRPNLTFSTLTVSNMSPEDSSIYLCSVVGTRPQETQYFGPGTRLLVL.